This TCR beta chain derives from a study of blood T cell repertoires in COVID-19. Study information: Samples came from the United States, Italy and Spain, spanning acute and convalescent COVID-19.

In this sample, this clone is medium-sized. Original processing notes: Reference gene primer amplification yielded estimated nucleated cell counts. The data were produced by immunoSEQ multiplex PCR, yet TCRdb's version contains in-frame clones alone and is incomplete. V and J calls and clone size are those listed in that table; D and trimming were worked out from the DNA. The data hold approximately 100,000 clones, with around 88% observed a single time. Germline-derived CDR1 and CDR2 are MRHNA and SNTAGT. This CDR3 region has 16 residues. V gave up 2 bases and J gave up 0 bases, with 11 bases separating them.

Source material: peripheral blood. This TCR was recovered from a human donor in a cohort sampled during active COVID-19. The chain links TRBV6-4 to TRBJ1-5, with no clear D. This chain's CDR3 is CASSDTGLGSNQPQHF. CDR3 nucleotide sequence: TGTGCCAGCAGTGACACTGGACTGGGTAGCAATCAGCCCCAGCATTTT.